These T cell receptor beta chains were read from a single sample in a study of T cells in Graves' hyperthyroidism and ophthalmopathy. TCRdb reprocessed the multiplex PCR reads with MiXCR, giving one entry per CDR3 protein. The repertoire holds 500,000 or so distinct CDR3 sequences, with roughly 18% as singletons. Sequencing used blood. The receptors here all came from a woman aged 18-30 years with Graves' ophthalmopathy. The CDR3 runs from the conserved cysteine through the conserved F or W. The order of the fields is J gene, clone size, D gene, V gene, CDR3 DNA, CDR3 protein. The D gene is left open where the match is weak. Size tells how often a clone was seen (once, few, many) or the class of an expanded clone, and some rows leave it out.

j_gene: TRBJ1-4
abundance: NA
d_gene: TRBD1
v_gene: TRBV5-5
CDR3nt: TGTGCCAGCAGCTCTTGGACAGGGGATGAAAAACTGTTTTTT
CDR3aa: CASSSWTGDEKLFF

j_gene: TRBJ2-5
abundance: few
d_gene: NA
v_gene: TRBV28
CDR3nt: TGTGCCAGCATCACGGGTGGATTGGGGGCCCAGTACTTC
CDR3aa: CASITGGLGAQYF

j_gene: TRBJ2-7
abundance: many
d_gene: TRBD2
v_gene: TRBV7-9
CDR3nt: TGTGCCAGCAGTCAAACCCCTAGCGGGAATCTCTACGAGCAGTACTTC
CDR3aa: CASSQTPSGNLYEQYF

j_gene: TRBJ1-2
abundance: NA
d_gene: TRBD1
v_gene: TRBV5-6
CDR3nt: TGTGCCAGCAGCTCGACCCTCGGGACAGGGGGCGCGAACTATGGCTACACCTTC
CDR3aa: CASSSTLGTGGANYGYTF

j_gene: TRBJ2-7
abundance: many
d_gene: NA
v_gene: TRBV7-9
CDR3nt: TGTGCCAGCAGTCTACCGGGAGCCACCTACGAGCAGTACTTC
CDR3aa: CASSLPGATYEQYF

j_gene: TRBJ1-3
abundance: many
d_gene: NA
v_gene: TRBV11-2
CDR3nt: TGTGCCAGCAGCCTCAGCTCCGGAAACACCATATATTTT
CDR3aa: CASSLSSGNTIYF

j_gene: TRBJ1-1
abundance: many
d_gene: NA
v_gene: TRBV3-1
CDR3nt: TGTGCCAGCAGCCCCAGGGTCTTGGACACTGAAGCTTTCTTT
CDR3aa: CASSPRVLDTEAFF

j_gene: TRBJ1-5
abundance: many
d_gene: NA
v_gene: TRBV28
CDR3nt: TGTGCCAGCAGTTTATTTCGATTGCGGGATAGCAATCAGCCCCAGCATTTT
CDR3aa: CASSLFRLRDSNQPQHF

j_gene: TRBJ2-1
abundance: NA
d_gene: TRBD2
v_gene: TRBV11-2
CDR3nt: TGTGCCAGCATAGGCGGGAGGGGTTTTGGAAATGAGCAGTTCTTC
CDR3aa: CASIGGRGFGNEQFF

j_gene: TRBJ2-1
abundance: NA
d_gene: TRBD2
v_gene: TRBV7-3
CDR3nt: TGTGCCAGCAGCCCCCTCGGGGGTGGACTAGCGGGAGGCTTCTACAATGAGCAGTTCTTC
CDR3aa: CASSPLGGGLAGGFYNEQFF

j_gene: TRBJ2-1
abundance: few
d_gene: NA
v_gene: TRBV6-6
CDR3nt: TGTGCCAGCAGTTACTCGATGGGGGGGCAAAACTCCTACAATGAGCAGTTCTTC
CDR3aa: CASSYSMGGQNSYNEQFF

j_gene: TRBJ2-1
abundance: many
d_gene: NA
v_gene: TRBV7-3
CDR3nt: TGTGCCAGCAGCGCCGACAAGAGCTCCTACAATGAGCAGTTCTTC
CDR3aa: CASSADKSSYNEQFF

j_gene: TRBJ1-2
abundance: few
d_gene: TRBD1
v_gene: TRBV29-1
CDR3nt: TGCAGCGTCGACAGGGAGGGCTACACCTTC
CDR3aa: CSVDREGYTF

j_gene: TRBJ1-1
abundance: many
d_gene: TRBD1
v_gene: TRBV28
CDR3nt: TGTGCCAGCAGTTTAAGGGGACAGATGAACACTGAAGCTTTCTTT
CDR3aa: CASSLRGQMNTEAFF

j_gene: TRBJ2-1
abundance: many
d_gene: NA
v_gene: TRBV5-6
CDR3nt: TGTGCCAGCAGCTCCGGTGGGGATGAGCAGTTCTTC
CDR3aa: CASSSGGDEQFF

j_gene: TRBJ1-1
abundance: many
d_gene: NA
v_gene: TRBV6-1
CDR3nt: TGTGCCAGCAGTGCCAGCTCCGACTCGAACACTGAAGCTTTCTTT
CDR3aa: CASSASSDSNTEAFF

j_gene: TRBJ2-1
abundance: many
d_gene: NA
v_gene: TRBV30
CDR3nt: TGTGCCTGGAGTCCAACTGAAGTCTCCTACAATGAGCAGTTCTTC
CDR3aa: CAWSPTEVSYNEQFF

j_gene: TRBJ1-2
abundance: many
d_gene: NA
v_gene: TRBV12-3/TRBV12-4
CDR3nt: TGTGCCAGCAGCATCTCGGCGACCGCGGACTACACCTTC
CDR3aa: CASSISATADYTF

j_gene: TRBJ2-3
abundance: many
d_gene: NA
v_gene: TRBV7-2
CDR3nt: TGTGCCAGCAGCTTAATTATGTCGAACACAGATACGCAGTATTTT
CDR3aa: CASSLIMSNTDTQYF

j_gene: TRBJ2-1
abundance: many
d_gene: TRBD2
v_gene: TRBV7-9
CDR3nt: TGTGCCAGCAGCGGACAACCCCAACTAGCGGGGATCCCAGAGCAGTTCTTC
CDR3aa: CASSGQPQLAGIPEQFF

j_gene: TRBJ2-1
abundance: few
d_gene: NA
v_gene: TRBV4-1
CDR3nt: TGCGCCAGCAGCCTCCAGACGGGCTTAGAGCAGTTCTTC
CDR3aa: CASSLQTGLEQFF

j_gene: TRBJ2-1
abundance: NA
d_gene: NA
v_gene: TRBV4-2
CDR3nt: TGTGCCAGCAGCCAAGAAGAGGGGTACAATGAGCAGTTCTTC
CDR3aa: CASSQEEGYNEQFF

j_gene: TRBJ2-7
abundance: many
d_gene: NA
v_gene: TRBV27
CDR3nt: TGTGCCAGCAGTTTATCGAGGCAGGGTACTATGGGGTCCTACGAGCAGTACTTC
CDR3aa: CASSLSRQGTMGSYEQYF

j_gene: TRBJ2-3
abundance: once
d_gene: NA
v_gene: TRBV11-2
CDR3nt: TGTGCCAGCAGCACCCCGACAGGTCGCACAGATACGCAGTATTTT
CDR3aa: CASSTPTGRTDTQYF

j_gene: TRBJ1-3
abundance: NA
d_gene: NA
v_gene: TRBV3-1
CDR3nt: TGTGCCAGCAGCCAAGGTCCGGTCCTTAGGTCTGGAAACACCATATATTTT
CDR3aa: CASSQGPVLRSGNTIYF

j_gene: TRBJ2-3
abundance: few
d_gene: NA
v_gene: TRBV18
CDR3nt: TGTGCCAGCCCACCACTAGCAGGGGAATCCACAGATACGCAGTATTTT
CDR3aa: CASPPLAGESTDTQYF

j_gene: TRBJ2-5
abundance: many
d_gene: NA
v_gene: TRBV30
CDR3nt: TGTGCCTGGAGCGGAGTACAAGAGACCCAGTACTTC
CDR3aa: CAWSGVQETQYF

j_gene: TRBJ2-3
abundance: many
d_gene: TRBD1
v_gene: TRBV12-3/TRBV12-4
CDR3nt: TGTGCCAGCAGCAATCCCGGGACAGGGCCAGATACGCAGTATTTT
CDR3aa: CASSNPGTGPDTQYF

j_gene: TRBJ1-5
abundance: once
d_gene: NA
v_gene: TRBV10-3
CDR3nt: TGTGCCATCAGTGGGGACAAATACAATCAGCCCCAGCATTTT
CDR3aa: CAISGDKYNQPQHF

j_gene: TRBJ2-5
abundance: many
d_gene: TRBD2
v_gene: TRBV3-1
CDR3nt: TGTGCCAGCAGCCAAGATCCCGGACTAGCGGGAGAGACCCAGTACTTC
CDR3aa: CASSQDPGLAGETQYF

j_gene: TRBJ2-2
abundance: many
d_gene: TRBD1
v_gene: TRBV27
CDR3nt: TGTGCCAGCAGTTTATCGGAAGGGGACAGCCCCTTTGACGGGGAGCTGTTTTTT
CDR3aa: CASSLSEGDSPFDGELFF

j_gene: TRBJ2-1
abundance: many
d_gene: TRBD1
v_gene: TRBV9
CDR3nt: TGTGCCAGCAGTGTTGGGACAGGGGGTTACAATGAGCAGTTCTTC
CDR3aa: CASSVGTGGYNEQFF

j_gene: TRBJ1-1
abundance: many
d_gene: NA
v_gene: TRBV2
CDR3nt: TGTGCCAGCAGAAGTACCTTTTACAACACTGAAGCTTTCTTT
CDR3aa: CASRSTFYNTEAFF

j_gene: TRBJ2-1
abundance: many
d_gene: TRBD2
v_gene: TRBV5-5
CDR3nt: TGTGCCAGCAGCTTATGGGGGGTGACTAGCGGGAAGAATGAGCAGTTCTTC
CDR3aa: CASSLWGVTSGKNEQFF

j_gene: TRBJ1-2
abundance: few
d_gene: TRBD1
v_gene: TRBV7-9
CDR3nt: TGTGCCAGCAGCTATAACCGGGACAGGGCGGACTATGGCTACACCTTC
CDR3aa: CASSYNRDRADYGYTF